This T cell receptor (beta chain) was identified in a study of Ad26.COV2.S vaccination and SARS-CoV-2 variants. Notes on the study in general: Substantial response breadth was reportedly seen for spike-specific CD8+ and CD4+ T cells after vaccination. Vaccinated individuals (as opposed to placebo recipients) had higher spike-specific TCR breadth.

The treatment is: some 19 received Ad26.COV2.S at low or high dose, single or two shots; about 5 received placebo; per-sample allocation not given. Sampling was performed 63 days after the first vaccine or placebo injection. This Boston cohort included adults aged 18-55 years. Using immunoSEQ multiplex PCR, the repertoire was profiled, and TCRdb retains in-frame clones only, with some absent. The table includes under 600,000 clones, 80% to 90% detected once. As concerns this clone: Antigen unknown.

Germline V CDR1 and CDR2: MNHEY, SVGAGI. The CDR3 spans 12 residues. The V end lost 5 bases, the J end lost 5 bases, and 9 bases lay between the germline ends. Sequencing was performed on peripheral blood, taken in a trial of Ad26.COV2.S vaccine versus placebo. The TCR comes from a person between 18 and 59 years old who received the Ad26.COV2.S COVID-19 vaccine or a placebo. The chain recombines TRBV6-5 with TRBJ1-2; D gene unclear. CDR3 loop: CASSRTGYGYTF. CDR3 sequence (DNA): TGTGCCAGCAGTCGGACTGGGTATGGCTACACCTTC.